This T cell receptor (beta chain) was profiled in a study of blood T cell repertoires in COVID-19. Sequenced by immunoSEQ multiplex PCR; TCRdb stores in-frame clones only, minus some. The sample comprises more than 200,000 clones, around nine tenths of which are singletons, and about 1.6% rests with the top ten. V was cut by 4 bases and J by 0 bases, with 19 bases left in between. The length of the CDR3 is 18 residues. The germline V gene encodes CDR1 SEHNR and CDR2 FQNEAQ (reference sequence). Across 20 to 25 US areas, participants ranged in age from 18 to 89 years. The V and J genes are TRBV7-9 and TRBJ2-4, with a weak D call TRBD1 (5 bases). Material: PBMCs or T cells enriched from blood (not recorded which). This TCR came from a woman in her forties or fifties who had recovered from COVID-19. This CDR3 is CASSSPATGLLAKNIQYF. The CDR3 bases are TGTGCCAGCAGCTCCCCCGCCACAGGCCTACTAGCCAAAAACATTCAGTACTTC.